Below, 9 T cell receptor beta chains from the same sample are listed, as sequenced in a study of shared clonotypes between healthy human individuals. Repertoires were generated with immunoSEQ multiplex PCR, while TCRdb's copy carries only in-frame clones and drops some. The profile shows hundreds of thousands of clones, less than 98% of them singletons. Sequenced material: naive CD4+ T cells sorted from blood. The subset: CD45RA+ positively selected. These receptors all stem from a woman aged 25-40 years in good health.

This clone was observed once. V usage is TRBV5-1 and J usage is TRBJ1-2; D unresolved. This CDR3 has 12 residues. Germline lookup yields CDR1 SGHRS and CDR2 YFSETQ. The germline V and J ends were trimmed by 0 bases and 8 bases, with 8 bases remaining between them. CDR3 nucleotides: TGCGCCAGCAGCTTGGGGGTCTCGGGCTACACCTTC. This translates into CASSLGVSGYTF.

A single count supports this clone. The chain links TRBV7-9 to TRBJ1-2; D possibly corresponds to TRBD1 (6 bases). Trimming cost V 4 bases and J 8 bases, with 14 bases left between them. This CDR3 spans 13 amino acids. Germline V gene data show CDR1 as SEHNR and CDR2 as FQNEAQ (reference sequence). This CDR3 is CASSSEGGRGYTF. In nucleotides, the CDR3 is TGTGCCAGCAGCTCAGAGGGGGGACGAGGCTACACCTTC.

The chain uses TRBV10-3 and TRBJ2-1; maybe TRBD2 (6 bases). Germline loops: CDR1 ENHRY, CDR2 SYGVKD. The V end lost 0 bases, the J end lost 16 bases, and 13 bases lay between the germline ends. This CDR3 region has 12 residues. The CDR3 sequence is CAISESRGDQFF. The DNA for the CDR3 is TGTGCCATCAGTGAGTCGCGCGGGGACCAATTCTTC.

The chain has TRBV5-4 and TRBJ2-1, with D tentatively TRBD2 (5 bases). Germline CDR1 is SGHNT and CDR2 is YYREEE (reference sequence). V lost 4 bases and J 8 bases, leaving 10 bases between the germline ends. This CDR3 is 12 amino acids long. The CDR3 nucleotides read TGTGCCAGCAGCCGGGGTCGGGATGAGCAGTTCTTC. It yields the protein CASSRGRDEQFF.

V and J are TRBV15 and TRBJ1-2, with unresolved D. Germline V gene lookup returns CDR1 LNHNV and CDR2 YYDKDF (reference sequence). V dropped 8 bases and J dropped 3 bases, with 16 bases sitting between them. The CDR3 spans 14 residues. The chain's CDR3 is CATARGGRDYGYTF. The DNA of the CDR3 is TGTGCCACCGCCAGAGGTGGGAGGGACTATGGCTACACCTTC.

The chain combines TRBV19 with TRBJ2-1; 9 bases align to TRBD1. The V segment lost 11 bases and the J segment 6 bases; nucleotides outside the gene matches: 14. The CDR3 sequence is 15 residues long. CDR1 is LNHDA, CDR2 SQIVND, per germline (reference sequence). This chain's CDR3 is CACQGRDRVGNEQFF. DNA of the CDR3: TGTGCCTGCCAAGGAAGGGACAGGGTAGGCAATGAGCAGTTCTTC.

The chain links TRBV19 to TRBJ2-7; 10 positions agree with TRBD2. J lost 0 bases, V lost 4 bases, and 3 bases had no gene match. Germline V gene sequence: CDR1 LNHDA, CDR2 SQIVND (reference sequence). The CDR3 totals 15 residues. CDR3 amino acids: CASSTSSGSSYEQYF. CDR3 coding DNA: TGTGCCAGTAGTACATCTAGCGGGAGCTCCTACGAGCAGTACTTC.

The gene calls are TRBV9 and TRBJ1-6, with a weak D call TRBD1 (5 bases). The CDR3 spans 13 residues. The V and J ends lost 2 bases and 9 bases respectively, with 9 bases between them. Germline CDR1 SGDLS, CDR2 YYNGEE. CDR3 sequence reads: CASSVRVASPLHF. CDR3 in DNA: TGTGCCAGCAGCGTCAGGGTGGCTTCACCCCTCCACTTT.

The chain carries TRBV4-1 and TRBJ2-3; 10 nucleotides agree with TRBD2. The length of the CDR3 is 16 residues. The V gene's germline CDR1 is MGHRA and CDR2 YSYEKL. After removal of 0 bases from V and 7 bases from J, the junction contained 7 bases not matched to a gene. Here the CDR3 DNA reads TGCGCCAGCAGCCAAGAACTAGCGGGAACGGGGTATACGCAGTATTTT. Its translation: CASSQELAGTGYTQYF.